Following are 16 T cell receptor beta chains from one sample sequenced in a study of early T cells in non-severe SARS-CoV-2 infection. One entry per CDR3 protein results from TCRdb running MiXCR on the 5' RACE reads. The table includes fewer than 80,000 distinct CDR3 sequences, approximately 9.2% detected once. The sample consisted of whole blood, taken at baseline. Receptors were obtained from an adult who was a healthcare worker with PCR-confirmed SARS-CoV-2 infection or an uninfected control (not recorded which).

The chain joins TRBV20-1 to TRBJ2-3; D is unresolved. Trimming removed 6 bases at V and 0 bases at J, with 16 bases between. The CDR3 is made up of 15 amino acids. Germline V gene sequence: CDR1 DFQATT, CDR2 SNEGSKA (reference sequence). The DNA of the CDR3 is TGCAGTGCCCCGAGGCAGGCAGGTAGCACAGATACGCAGTATTTT. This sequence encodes CSAPRQAGSTDTQYF.

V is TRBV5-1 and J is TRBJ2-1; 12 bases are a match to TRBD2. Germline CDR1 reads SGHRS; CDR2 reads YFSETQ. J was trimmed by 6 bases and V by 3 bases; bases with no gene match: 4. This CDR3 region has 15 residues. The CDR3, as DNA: TGCGCCAGCAGCTCACTGACTAGCGGGAGCAATGAGCAGTTCTTC. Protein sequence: CASSSLTSGSNEQFF.

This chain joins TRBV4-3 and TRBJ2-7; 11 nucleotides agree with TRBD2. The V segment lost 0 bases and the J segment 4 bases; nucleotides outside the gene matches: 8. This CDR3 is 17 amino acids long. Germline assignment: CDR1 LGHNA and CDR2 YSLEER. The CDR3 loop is CASSQEPSGTSGYEQYF. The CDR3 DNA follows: TGCGCCAGCAGCCAAGAACCCTCCGGGACTAGCGGATACGAGCAGTACTTC.

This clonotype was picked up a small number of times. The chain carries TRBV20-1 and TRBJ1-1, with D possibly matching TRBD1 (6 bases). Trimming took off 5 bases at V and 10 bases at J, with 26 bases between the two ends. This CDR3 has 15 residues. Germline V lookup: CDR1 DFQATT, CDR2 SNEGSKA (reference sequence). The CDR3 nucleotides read TGCAGTGCTGGTGACAGGACGAGGGGGGGGATAGTAGCTTTCTTT. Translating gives CSAGDRTRGGIVAFF.

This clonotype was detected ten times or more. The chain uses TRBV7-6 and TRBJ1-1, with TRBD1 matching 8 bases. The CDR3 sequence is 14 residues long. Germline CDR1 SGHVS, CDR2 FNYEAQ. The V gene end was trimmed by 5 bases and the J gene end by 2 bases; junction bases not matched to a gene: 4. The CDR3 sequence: CASSPQGANTEAFF. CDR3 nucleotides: TGTGCCAGCAGCCCGCAGGGGGCCAACACTGAAGCTTTCTTT.

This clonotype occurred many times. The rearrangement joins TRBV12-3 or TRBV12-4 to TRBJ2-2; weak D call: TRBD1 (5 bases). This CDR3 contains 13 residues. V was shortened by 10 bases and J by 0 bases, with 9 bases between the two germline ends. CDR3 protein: CATRTTNTGELFF. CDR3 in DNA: TGTGCCACCAGGACAACGAACACCGGGGAGCTGTTTTTT.

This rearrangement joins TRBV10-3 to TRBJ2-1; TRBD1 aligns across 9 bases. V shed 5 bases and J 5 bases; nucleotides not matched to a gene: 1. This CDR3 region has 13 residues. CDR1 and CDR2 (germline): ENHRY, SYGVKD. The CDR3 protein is CAISRDRDNEQFF. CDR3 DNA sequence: TGTGCCATCAGTAGGGACAGGGACAATGAGCAGTTCTTC.

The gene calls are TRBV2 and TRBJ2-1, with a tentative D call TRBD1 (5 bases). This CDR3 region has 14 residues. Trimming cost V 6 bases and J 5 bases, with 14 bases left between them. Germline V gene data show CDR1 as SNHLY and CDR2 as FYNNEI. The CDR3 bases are TGTGCCAGCAGGACAGAAAGAAGTAACAATGAGCAGTTCTTC. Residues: CASRTERSNNEQFF.

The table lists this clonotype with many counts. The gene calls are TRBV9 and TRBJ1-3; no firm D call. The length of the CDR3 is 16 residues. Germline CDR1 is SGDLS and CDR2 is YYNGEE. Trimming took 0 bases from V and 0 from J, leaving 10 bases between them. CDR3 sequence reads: CASSVGGGPSGNTIYF. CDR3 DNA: TGTGCCAGCAGCGTAGGGGGAGGACCCTCTGGAAACACCATATATTTT.

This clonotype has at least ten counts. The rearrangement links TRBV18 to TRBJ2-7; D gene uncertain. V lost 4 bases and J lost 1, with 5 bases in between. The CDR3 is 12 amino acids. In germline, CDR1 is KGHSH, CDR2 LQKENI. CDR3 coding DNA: TGTGCCAGCTCACACGGTTCCTACGAGCAGTACTTC. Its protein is CASSHGSYEQYF.

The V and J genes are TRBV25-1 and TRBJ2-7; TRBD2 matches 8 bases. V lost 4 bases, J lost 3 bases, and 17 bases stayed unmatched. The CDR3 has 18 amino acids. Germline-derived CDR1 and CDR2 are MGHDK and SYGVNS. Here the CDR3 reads CASSGTGRASGRIYEQYF. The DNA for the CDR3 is TGTGCCAGCAGTGGAACCGGGAGGGCTAGCGGACGGATCTACGAGCAGTACTTC.

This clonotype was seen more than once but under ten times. The CDR3 reads CASSFTPVSTEAFF. The DNA for the CDR3 is TGTGCCAGCAGCTTTACCCCGGTTTCCACTGAAGCTTTCTTT. The rearrangement joins TRBV7-2 to TRBJ1-1, with unresolved D. The V end was cut by 3 bases, the J end by 4 bases, with 12 bases between. The germline V gene has CDR1 SGHTA and CDR2 FQGNSA. The length of the CDR3 is 14 residues.

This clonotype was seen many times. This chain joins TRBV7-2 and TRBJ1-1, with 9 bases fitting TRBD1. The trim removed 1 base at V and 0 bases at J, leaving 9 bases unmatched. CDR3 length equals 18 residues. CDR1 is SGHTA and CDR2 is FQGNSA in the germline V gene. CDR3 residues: CASSLEVRQGGMNTEAFF. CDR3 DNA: TGTGCCAGCAGCTTAGAGGTGCGACAGGGGGGAATGAACACTGAAGCTTTCTTT.

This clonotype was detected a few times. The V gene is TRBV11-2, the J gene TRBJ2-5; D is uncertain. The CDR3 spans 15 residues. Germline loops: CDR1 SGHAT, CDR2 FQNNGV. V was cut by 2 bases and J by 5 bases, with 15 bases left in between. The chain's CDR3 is CASSLRVPVYETQYF. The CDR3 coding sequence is TGTGCCAGCAGCTTAAGAGTTCCGGTGTACGAGACCCAGTACTTC.

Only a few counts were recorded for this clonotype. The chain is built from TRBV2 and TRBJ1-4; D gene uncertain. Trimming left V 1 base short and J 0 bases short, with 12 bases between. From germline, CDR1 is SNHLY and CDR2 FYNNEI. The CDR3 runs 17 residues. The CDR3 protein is CASSEEEMQATNEKLFF. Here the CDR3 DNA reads TGTGCCAGCAGTGAAGAGGAAATGCAGGCAACTAATGAAAAACTGTTTTTT.

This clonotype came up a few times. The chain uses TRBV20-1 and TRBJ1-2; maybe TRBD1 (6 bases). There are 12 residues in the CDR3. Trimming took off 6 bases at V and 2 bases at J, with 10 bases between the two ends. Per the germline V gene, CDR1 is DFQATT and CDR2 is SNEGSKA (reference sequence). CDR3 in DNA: TGCAGTGCCACTCAGGGGAACTATGGCTACACCTTC. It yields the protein CSATQGNYGYTF.